This T cell receptor beta chain was recovered during a study of CD8 T cells in ankylosing spondylitis. The study's findings and limits: Within ankylosing spondylitis blood, a TCR beta motif made up of several highly homologous variants appeared to be characteristic. Disease-associated clones were CD8+ and fairly uncommon in peripheral blood.

Making the TCR beta libraries involved quantitative 5'-RACE with molecular barcodes. TCRdb passed the 5' RACE reads through MiXCR, listing each CDR3 protein once. Seen here are about 220,000 distinct CDR3 sequences, 18% observed once, and the top ten hold approximately 46%. In regard to this clonotype: Its antigen is currently unknown.

Germline assignment: CDR1 LNHDA and CDR2 SQIVND (reference sequence). The CDR3 is 14 amino acids. V was trimmed by 1 base and J by 1 base, leaving 8 bases between them. The sequence was obtained from a male donor with ankylosing spondylitis. Sequenced input: blood, either unsorted or a sorted T cell fraction (not recorded which). The genes are TRBV19 and TRBJ2-7, with unresolved D. DNA for the CDR3: TGTGCCAGTAGTATAGTCGGAGATTCCTACGAGCAGTACTTC. The encoded protein is CASSIVGDSYEQYF. The full variable domain, with the rest looked up from reference TRBV19 and TRBJ2-7, is DGGITQSPKYLFRKEGQNVTLSCEQNLNHDAMYWYRQDPGQGLRLIYYSQIVNDFQKGDIAEGYSVSREKKESFPLTVTSAQKNPTAFYLCASSIVGDSYEQYFGPGTRLTVT.